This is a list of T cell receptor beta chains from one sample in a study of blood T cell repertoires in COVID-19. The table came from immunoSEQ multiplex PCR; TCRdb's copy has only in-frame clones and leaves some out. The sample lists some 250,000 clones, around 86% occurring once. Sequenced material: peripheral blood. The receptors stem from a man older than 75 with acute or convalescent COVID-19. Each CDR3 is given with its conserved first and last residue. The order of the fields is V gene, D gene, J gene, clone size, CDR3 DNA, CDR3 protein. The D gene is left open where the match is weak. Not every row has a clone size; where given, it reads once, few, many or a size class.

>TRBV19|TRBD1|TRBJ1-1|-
TGTGCCAGTACCCTGGACAGGTATGGCACTGAAGCTTTCTTT
CASTLDRYGTEAFF
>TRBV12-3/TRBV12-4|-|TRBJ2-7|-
TGTGCCAGCAGCAGATTCTACGAGCAGTACTTC
CASSRFYEQYF
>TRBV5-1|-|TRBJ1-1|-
TGCGCCAGCAGCCCGGAGGTGGAAACCACTGAAGCTTTCTTT
CASSPEVETTEAFF
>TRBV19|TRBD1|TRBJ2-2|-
TGTGCCAGTAGTACTACCGGGACAGGGAAACACCGGGAGCTGTTTTTT
CASSTTGTGKHRELFF
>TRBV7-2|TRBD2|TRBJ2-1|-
TGTGCCAGCAGCCTGAAGGGCGGGGGGGCTGAGCAGTTCTTC
CASSLKGGGAEQFF
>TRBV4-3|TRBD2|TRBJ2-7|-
TGCGCCAGCAGCCAAGGGGCTAGCGGGGGGTACGAGCAGTACTTC
CASSQGASGGYEQYF
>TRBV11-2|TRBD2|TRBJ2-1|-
TGTGCCAGCAGCTGGGGGACTAGCGGGAGGGGAAATGAGCAGTTCTTC
CASSWGTSGRGNEQFF
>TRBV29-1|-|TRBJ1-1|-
TGCAGCGACTCCCATGGCACTGAAGCTTTCTTT
CSDSHGTEAFF
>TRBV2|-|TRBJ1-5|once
TGTGCCAGCAGTGAGTCGGGGAGGACTCAGCCCCAGCATTTT
CASSESGRTQPQHF
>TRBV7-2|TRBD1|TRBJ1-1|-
TGTGCCAGCAGCGTACAGTACAGGGGCCACTTAGACACTGAAGCTTTCTTT
CASSVQYRGHLDTEAFF
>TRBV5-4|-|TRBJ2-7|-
TGTGCCAGCAGCTTGGCCGCTGGGACACTCTCCTACGAGCAGTACTTC
CASSLAAGTLSYEQYF
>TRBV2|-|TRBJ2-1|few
TGTGCCAGCGCGGCTTACAATGAGCAGTTCTTC
CASAAYNEQFF
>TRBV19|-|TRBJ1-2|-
TGTGCCAGTAGTTCCGACATCCGCTATGGCTACACCTTC
CASSSDIRYGYTF
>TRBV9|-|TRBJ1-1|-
TGTGCCAGCAGCGTAGACGTCTCCGGGGACACTGAAGCTTTCTTT
CASSVDVSGDTEAFF
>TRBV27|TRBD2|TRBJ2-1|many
TGTGCCAGCAGTGTCCGCGTAGCGGGAGTTTATGAGCAGTTCTTC
CASSVRVAGVYEQFF